This is a list of T cell receptor beta chains from one sample in a study of identical twins. TCRdb re-called the 5' RACE reads with MiXCR, one entry per CDR3 protein. The sample records 750,000 to 950,000 distinct CDR3 sequences, 9% to 15% being singletons. The same specimen was also included in a second study, on yellow fever vaccine responses in identical twins.

The sequenced sample was PBMCs. The receptors were gathered from a woman in her late teens or twenties in good health. Both conserved end residues are part of each CDR3. The D gene is left open where the match is weak. Expanded clones get a size class; other rows say once, few or many, or leave the size out.

size: NA
D: NA
J: TRBJ2-1
length: 15
V: TRBV27
CDR3: CASSLIDRGFGKQFF
DNA: TGTGCCAGCAGTTTAATCGATAGGGGCTTCGGGAAGCAGTTCTTC

size: NA
D: NA
J: TRBJ2-5
length: 15
V: TRBV10-3
CDR3: CAISSGRGGRETQYF
DNA: TGTGCCATCAGTAGTGGCAGGGGAGGTAGAGAGACCCAGTACTTC

size: many
D: NA
J: TRBJ2-3
length: 12
V: TRBV9
CDR3: CASSVETDTQYF
DNA: TGTGCCAGCAGCGTAGAAACAGATACGCAGTATTTT

size: few
D: NA
J: TRBJ2-3
length: 13
V: TRBV2
CDR3: CASSEEGTDTQYF
DNA: TGTGCCAGCAGTGAAGAGGGCACAGATACGCAGTATTTT

size: few
D: NA
J: TRBJ2-5
length: 13
V: TRBV14
CDR3: CASSQVQKETQYF
DNA: TGTGCCAGCAGCCAAGTGCAGAAAGAGACCCAGTACTTC

size: NA
D: TRBD1
J: TRBJ2-5
length: 17
V: TRBV24-1
CDR3: CATSDLRGTGGIETQYF
DNA: TGTGCCACCAGTGATTTGCGGGGGACAGGGGGTATAGAGACCCAGTACTTC

size: NA
D: NA
J: TRBJ1-4
length: 13
V: TRBV2
CDR3: CASRVTTNEKLFF
DNA: TGTGCCAGCAGAGTAACAACTAATGAAAAACTGTTTTTT

size: many
D: TRBD2
J: TRBJ2-7
length: 16
V: TRBV12-3/TRBV12-4
CDR3: CASTPEIAGGTYEQYF
DNA: TGTGCCAGCACCCCGGAGATAGCGGGAGGGACCTACGAGCAGTACTTC

size: few
D: NA
J: TRBJ2-5
length: 11
V: TRBV3-1
CDR3: CASRQSETQYF
DNA: TGTGCCAGCAGGCAGAGCGAGACCCAGTACTTC

size: NA
D: NA
J: TRBJ2-1
length: 16
V: TRBV20-1
CDR3: CCARDVSSRSNNEQFF
DNA: TGCTGTGCTAGAGATGTAAGCTCTCGATCTAACAATGAGCAGTTCTTC

size: NA
D: TRBD1
J: TRBJ2-1
length: 13
V: TRBV5-1
CDR3: CASSGGQVNEQFF
DNA: TGCGCCAGCAGCGGGGGACAGGTCAATGAGCAGTTCTTC

size: few
D: NA
J: TRBJ1-1
length: 13
V: TRBV28
CDR3: CASNYGGHTEAFF
DNA: TGTGCCAGCAATTACGGGGGGCATACTGAAGCTTTCTTT

size: few
D: NA
J: TRBJ2-2
length: 13
V: TRBV9
CDR3: CASGVGYTGELFF
DNA: TGTGCCAGCGGCGTGGGGTACACCGGGGAGCTGTTTTTT

size: few
D: NA
J: TRBJ1-1
length: 13
V: TRBV29-1
CDR3: CSVGGQLNTEAFF
DNA: TGCAGCGTCGGTGGACAGCTGAACACTGAAGCTTTCTTT

size: NA
D: TRBD1
J: TRBJ2-1
length: 18
V: TRBV3-1
CDR3: CASSRHLGTGSSYNEQFF
DNA: TGTGCCAGCAGCCGACATCTGGGGACAGGGAGCTCCTACAATGAGCAGTTCTTC

size: NA
D: TRBD2
J: TRBJ2-5
length: 17
V: TRBV7-8
CDR3: CASSLRLAGKYQETQYF
DNA: TGTGCCAGCAGCTTAAGGCTAGCGGGAAAGTACCAAGAGACCCAGTACTTC

size: few
D: NA
J: TRBJ1-2
length: 12
V: TRBV12-3/TRBV12-4
CDR3: CASSLGELGYTF
DNA: TGTGCCAGCAGTTTAGGGGAACTGGGCTACACCTTC

size: NA
D: NA
J: TRBJ2-2
length: 17
V: TRBV5-1
CDR3: CASSFPGSAPNTGELFF
DNA: TGCGCCAGCAGCTTTCCGGGTAGCGCGCCGAACACCGGGGAGCTGTTTTTT

size: few
D: TRBD2
J: TRBJ2-7
length: 11
V: TRBV29-1
CDR3: CSGAGAYEQYF
DNA: TGCAGCGGAGCGGGAGCCTACGAGCAGTACTTC

size: NA
D: TRBD2
J: TRBJ2-1
length: 17
V: TRBV11-3
CDR3: CASSLDSRTSGRNEQFF
DNA: TGTGCCAGCAGCTTAGATAGCCGGACTAGCGGGAGGAATGAGCAGTTCTTC

size: many
D: TRBD1
J: TRBJ2-1
length: 15
V: TRBV4-1
CDR3: CASSLQDRGHNEQFF
DNA: TGCGCCAGCAGCCTACAGGACAGGGGACACAATGAGCAGTTCTTC

size: NA
D: TRBD1
J: TRBJ1-2
length: 16
V: TRBV5-1
CDR3: CASSWGGTGGNYGYTF
DNA: TGCGCCAGCAGCTGGGGAGGGACAGGGGGAAACTATGGCTACACCTTC

size: NA
D: NA
J: TRBJ1-2
length: 15
V: TRBV25-1
CDR3: CASSGERADRYGYTF
DNA: TGTGCCAGCAGTGGCGAGCGGGCGGACCGCTATGGCTACACCTTC

size: few
D: NA
J: TRBJ1-2
length: 13
V: TRBV29-1
CDR3: CSVDEGQTYGYTF
DNA: TGCAGCGTTGATGAGGGCCAGACCTATGGCTACACCTTC

size: few
D: NA
J: TRBJ1-2
length: 14
V: TRBV4-1
CDR3: CASSQDGGRDGYTF
DNA: TGCGCCAGCAGCCAAGATGGTGGGCGCGATGGCTACACCTTC

size: NA
D: NA
J: TRBJ2-1
length: 15
V: TRBV19
CDR3: CASSIERDPRNEQFF
DNA: TGTGCCAGTAGTATAGAGCGGGACCCGAGGAATGAGCAGTTCTTC

size: NA
D: NA
J: TRBJ2-1
length: 12
V: TRBV7-6
CDR3: CASSQLSNEQFF
DNA: TGTGCCAGCAGCCAACTTAGCAATGAGCAGTTCTTC

size: NA
D: TRBD2
J: TRBJ2-3
length: 15
V: TRBV12-3/TRBV12-4
CDR3: CASSHLAGDTDTQYF
DNA: TGTGCCAGCAGTCACCTAGCGGGAGACACAGATACGCAGTATTTT

size: NA
D: NA
J: TRBJ2-7
length: 14
V: TRBV12-5
CDR3: CASGWRLQGGEQYF
DNA: TGTGCTAGTGGTTGGAGACTGCAGGGAGGCGAGCAGTACTTC

size: NA
D: NA
J: TRBJ2-5
length: 17
V: TRBV15
CDR3: CATSRARSDGVRETQYF
DNA: TGTGCCACCAGCAGAGCTCGCTCCGATGGAGTTCGAGAGACCCAGTACTTC

size: NA
D: NA
J: TRBJ2-7
length: 13
V: TRBV28
CDR3: CASSSGLPWEQYF
DNA: TGTGCCAGCAGTTCAGGCCTGCCTTGGGAGCAGTACTTC

size: NA
D: TRBD2
J: TRBJ2-2
length: 16
V: TRBV12-3/TRBV12-4
CDR3: CASSISRGTSGRGLFF
DNA: TGTGCCAGCAGTATCTCGAGGGGCACTAGCGGGAGAGGGCTGTTTTTT

size: NA
D: TRBD1
J: TRBJ2-5
length: 13
V: TRBV20-1
CDR3: CSAVPDRGETQYF
DNA: TGCAGTGCCGTCCCGGACAGGGGTGAGACCCAGTACTTC

size: few
D: NA
J: TRBJ1-5
length: 13
V: TRBV12-3/TRBV12-4
CDR3: CASSFRGIQPQHF
DNA: TGTGCCAGCAGTTTTAGGGGCATCCAGCCCCAGCATTTT

size: NA
D: TRBD1
J: TRBJ2-7
length: 16
V: TRBV20-1
CDR3: CSARDRNRDRGDEQYF
DNA: TGCAGTGCTAGAGATCGGAACCGGGACAGGGGCGACGAGCAGTACTTC

size: few
D: NA
J: TRBJ2-1
length: 13
V: TRBV20-1
CDR3: CSANNRVGNEQFF
DNA: TGCAGTGCTAACAATAGGGTGGGTAATGAGCAGTTCTTC

size: NA
D: TRBD2
J: TRBJ2-1
length: 15
V: TRBV11-2
CDR3: CASSQGGGGHNEQFF
DNA: TGTGCCAGCAGCCAAGGCGGGGGTGGGCACAATGAGCAGTTCTTC

size: NA
D: TRBD1
J: TRBJ2-1
length: 13
V: TRBV10-3
CDR3: CAIDRDTRGEQFF
DNA: TGTGCCATCGACAGGGACACCCGTGGTGAGCAGTTCTTC

size: NA
D: NA
J: TRBJ2-2
length: 16
V: TRBV7-3
CDR3: CASSLPDGMSTGELFF
DNA: TGTGCCAGCAGCTTACCCGACGGGATGAGCACCGGGGAGCTGTTTTTT

size: many
D: TRBD2
J: TRBJ2-3
length: 14
V: TRBV5-1
CDR3: CASSPRGGTDTQYF
DNA: TGTGCCAGCAGTCCCCGGGGGGGCACAGATACGCAGTATTTT

size: NA
D: NA
J: TRBJ2-5
length: 13
V: TRBV7-9
CDR3: CASSLDIGETQYF
DNA: TGTGCCAGCAGCTTAGATATAGGGGAGACCCAGTACTTC